This T cell receptor beta chain was recovered during a study of Ad26.COV2.S vaccination and SARS-CoV-2 variants. On the study more broadly: Participants got Ad26.COV2.S intramuscularly, once or twice 56 days apart. Study observations and caveats: Spike-specific TCR breadth was greater in vaccine than placebo recipients. Substantial response breadth was reportedly seen for spike-specific CD8+ and CD4+ T cells after vaccination.

The ends were cut back, 4 bases at V and 1 base at J, with 12 bases in the middle. The germline CDR1 and CDR2 sequences are SGHKS and YYEKEE (reference sequence). The CDR3 is made up of 15 amino acids. Here immunoSEQ multiplex PCR was the method, and the copy in TCRdb shows in-frame clones only, minus some. The table records 350,000 to 450,000 clones, about four fifths of them present only once. As to treatment: roughly 20 received Ad26.COV2.S at low or high dose, single or two shots; about five received placebo; per-sample allocation not given. On day 63 after the first injection, vaccine and placebo recipients gave samples. The vaccine delivered Wuhan-strain SARS-CoV-2 spike through an Ad26 vector. Points on this clone: Its matching antigen is unknown.

This TCR was recovered from a person aged 18-65 years who received the Ad26.COV2.S COVID-19 vaccine or a placebo. The V and J genes are TRBV5-5 and TRBJ2-1, with D uncertain. Sequencing was performed on peripheral blood, taken in a trial of Ad26.COV2.S vaccine versus placebo. The CDR3 DNA follows: TGTGCCAGCAGCGCACGTGGGGTTTCCTACAATGAGCAGTTCTTC. Protein sequence: CASSARGVSYNEQFF.